The 29 T cell receptor beta chains below come from one sample, sequenced in a study of blood T cell repertoires in COVID-19. Libraries were prepared by immunoSEQ multiplex PCR; TCRdb keeps only in-frame clonotypes and omits some of them. The sample has 410,000 or so clones, about nine tenths seen once. The sequencing sample was made of peripheral blood. Receptors originate from a woman in her 30s with active or convalescent COVID-19.

The genes are TRBV2 and TRBJ1-2; D remains unclear. The CDR3 sequence is 15 residues long. V shed 7 bases and J shed 13 bases, with 28 bases lying between them. From germline, CDR1 is SNHLY and CDR2 FYNNEI. CDR3 protein: CASTATTALTIRFTF. As DNA, the CDR3 is TGTGCCAGCACGGCGACTACCGCCTTAACTATAAGGTTCACCTTC.

This clone has a single count. The J gene is TRBJ2-7, the V gene TRBV27, with 9 bases matching TRBD1. The germline V gene has CDR1 MNHEY and CDR2 SMNVEV (reference sequence). This CDR3 has 19 residues. Trimming removed 1 base from V and 3 bases from J; junction bases left unmatched: 16. CDR3 nucleotides: TGTGCCAGCAGTTTATTGGGGACAGGGAGCTTAGTCCCCCGCTACGAGCAGTACTTC. Its protein is CASSLLGTGSLVPRYEQYF.

Only a few counts were recorded for this clone. This chain joins TRBV30 and TRBJ1-2, with 7 positions matching TRBD1. The CDR3 is made up of 14 amino acids. V was clipped by 7 bases and J by 4 bases; unmatched bases: 12. Germline V CDR1 and CDR2: GTSNPN, SVGIG (reference sequence). The CDR3 region is CAFTRDSLLYGYTF. The DNA for the CDR3 is TGTGCCTTCACCCGGGACAGCTTACTCTATGGCTACACCTTC.

The chain joins TRBV6-5 to TRBJ2-1; D not resolved. V was pared by 7 bases and J by 8 bases, with 18 bases between. The CDR3 has 14 amino acids. The V gene's germline CDR1 is MNHEY and CDR2 SVGAGI. The CDR3 spells CASTQTPPLDEQFF. For the CDR3, the DNA is TGTGCCAGCACCCAAACCCCACCGTTAGATGAGCAGTTCTTC.

This chain links TRBV5-6 with TRBJ2-1; D might be TRBD2 (5 bases). CDR3 length equals 17 residues. Germline V gives CDR1 SGHDT, CDR2 YYEEEE. V gave up 6 bases and J gave up 0 bases, with 19 bases separating them. CDR3 loop: CASKKQVGVSSYNEQFF. Written as DNA, the CDR3 is TGTGCCAGCAAAAAGCAAGTGGGAGTCAGCTCCTACAATGAGCAGTTCTTC. Together with reference TRBV5-6 and TRBJ2-1, the CDR3 gives the full variable domain: DAGVTQSPTHLIKTRGQQVTLRCSPKSGHDTVSWYQQALGQGPQFIFQYYEEEERQRGNFPDRFSGHQFPNYSSELNVNALLLGDSALYLCASKKQVGVSSYNEQFFGPGTRLTVL.

The chain joins TRBV21-1 to TRBJ1-1; the D call of TRBD1 is as the table states it, not checked on the DNA. TRBV21-1 is a documented pseudogene. The CDR3 consists of 15 residues. The CDR3 region has the DNA TGTGCCAGCAGCAAAAGGGGACAGGGCAGGGCTGAAGCTTTCTTT. Amino acid sequence: CASSKRGQGRAEAFF.

This chain links TRBV6-5 with TRBJ1-1, with TRBD1 matching 8 bases. This CDR3 contains 13 residues. Trimming took 5 bases from V and 6 from J; bases not matched to a gene: 5. Germline assignment: CDR1 MNHEY and CDR2 SVGAGI. The CDR3 protein is CASSSRTGSEAFF. The DNA of the CDR3 is TGTGCCAGCAGTAGCCGGACAGGGTCTGAAGCTTTCTTT.

The chain has TRBV11-2 and TRBJ2-5, with a tentative D call TRBD2 (6 bases). V was shortened by 1 base and J by 5 bases, with 17 bases between the two germline ends. CDR1 is SGHAT, CDR2 FQNNGV, per germline. The CDR3 totals 16 residues. This chain's CDR3 is CASSLGRGGAGETQYF. For the CDR3, the DNA is TGTGCCAGCAGCTTAGGCCGTGGCGGGGCGGGGGAGACCCAGTACTTC.

The J gene is TRBJ1-2, the V gene TRBV6-5; D may be TRBD1 (5 bases). The V gene lost 6 bases and the J gene lost 3 bases, with 11 bases spanning the gap. Germline values: CDR1 MNHEY, CDR2 SVGAGI. The CDR3 consists of 13 residues. The CDR3 DNA follows: TGTGCCAGCAGGGCTCCGGGGGACTATGGCTACACCTTC. Translated: CASRAPGDYGYTF.

The chain couples TRBV21-1 to TRBJ2-2; TRBD1 was called by the table and not checked on the DNA. TRBV21-1 is a recognized pseudogene. The CDR3 sequence is 14 residues long. In DNA, the CDR3 is TGTGCCGGGGACAGGGCGACGTACACCGGGGAGCTGTTTTTT. The encoded protein is CAGDRATYTGELFF.

The CDR3 DNA is TGTGCCAGCAGTGGGCCAGCGGGGGGTCGCTCCTACAATGAGCAGTTCTTC. Translated, it gives CASSGPAGGRSYNEQFF. The chain joins TRBV25-1 to TRBJ2-1; 9 bases map to TRBD2. The CDR3 length is 17 residues. V lost 4 bases and J lost 0; bases outside the gene matches: 7. The germline gives CDR1 MGHDK, CDR2 SYGVNS.

The chain couples TRBV7-9 to TRBJ1-2, with a tentative D call TRBD1 (5 bases). CDR3 length equals 15 residues. The germline V gene encodes CDR1 SEHNR and CDR2 FQNEAQ (reference sequence). V gave up 7 bases and J gave up 6 bases, with 21 bases separating them. CDR3 bases: TGTGCCAGCACCAACTCACCCCGGGGGTGGGATGGCTACACCTTC. Residues: CASTNSPRGWDGYTF.

The chain recombines TRBV27 with TRBJ2-3, with 8 bases aligning to TRBD2. This CDR3 is built from 16 residues. V was pared by 6 bases and J by 6 bases, with 14 bases of the junction left unmatched. CDR1 is MNHEY and CDR2 is SMNVEV in the germline V gene (reference sequence). As DNA, the CDR3 is TGTGCCAGCAGCTGGGTAGCGGGAAGGGGGATGGATACGCAGTATTTT. Translation: CASSWVAGRGMDTQYF.

The rearrangement joins TRBV4-1 to TRBJ2-3; TRBD2 might be the D (6 bases). Trimming pared 1 base from V and 3 bases from J, leaving 23 bases between. CDR1 MGHRA and CDR2 YSYEKL come from the germline V gene. The CDR3 consists of 19 residues. CDR3 DNA sequence: TGCGCCAGCAGCCAAGTTAGGCTTTCGACGGGGGTAGGGACAGATACGCAGTATTTT. Amino acid sequence: CASSQVRLSTGVGTDTQYF.

This chain connects TRBV19 to TRBJ1-1; TRBD1 matches 8 bases. With 1 base clipped from V and 2 bases from J, the junction kept 3 bases outside the gene matches. This CDR3 comprises 15 residues. Germline values: CDR1 LNHDA, CDR2 SQIVND (reference sequence). In DNA, the CDR3 is TGTGCCAGTAGTATAGGCGGGACAGGTAACACTGAAGCTTTCTTT. Translation: CASSIGGTGNTEAFF.

Only a few counts were recorded for this clone. The chain uses TRBV5-4 and TRBJ2-1; 7 bases map to TRBD1. Germline values: CDR1 SGHNT, CDR2 YYREEE (reference sequence). Trimming at V came to 0 bases and at J to 5 bases, leaving 5 bases not matched to a gene. The length of the CDR3 is 15 residues. The CDR3 here is CASSLGDRDHNEQFF. The CDR3 DNA follows: TGTGCCAGCAGCTTGGGAGACAGGGACCACAATGAGCAGTTCTTC.

In its sample, this clone was seen once. The rearrangement joins TRBV2 to TRBJ2-5; 10 bases agree with TRBD2. This CDR3 region has 16 residues. With V trimmed by 2 bases and J by 3 bases, 6 bases remained unmatched. Germline V CDR1 and CDR2: SNHLY, FYNNEI. The CDR3 loop is CASSESLAGVKETQYF. The DNA for the CDR3 is TGTGCCAGCAGTGAAAGTCTAGCGGGGGTAAAAGAGACCCAGTACTTC.

This chain joins TRBV19 and TRBJ1-4; maybe TRBD1 (6 bases). Trimming took 7 bases from V and 0 from J, leaving 9 bases between them. Germline CDR1 is LNHDA and CDR2 is SQIVND (reference sequence). This CDR3 comprises 14 residues. The CDR3 region has the DNA TGTGCCAGTATGGACAGCTCAACTAATGAAAAACTGTTTTTT. Translation gives CASMDSSTNEKLFF.

The CDR3 sequence is CASSATLYSSYEQYF. The CDR3 nucleotides read TGTGCCAGCAGCGCCACGCTATACTCCTCCTACGAGCAGTACTTC. This rearrangement joins TRBV2 to TRBJ2-7; D call uncertain. CDR1 SNHLY and CDR2 FYNNEI come from the germline V gene. This CDR3 has 15 amino acids. V was shortened by 6 bases and J by 0 bases, with 15 bases between the two germline ends.

The chain is built from TRBV19 and TRBJ1-6; the D gene is possibly TRBD1 (5 bases). The V end lost 3 bases, the J end lost 9 bases, and 18 bases lay between the germline ends. From germline, CDR1 is LNHDA and CDR2 SQIVND (reference sequence). The CDR3 has 16 residues. CDR3 sequence reads: CASSIRSQGSSSPLHF. The CDR3 DNA follows: TGTGCCAGTAGTATTAGATCGCAGGGAAGTTCTTCACCCCTCCACTTT.

This clone has a single count. This sequence joins TRBV11-2 and TRBJ2-3; D gene uncertain. V gave up 3 bases and J gave up 6 bases, with 4 bases separating them. There are 11 residues in the CDR3. The germline V gene has CDR1 SGHAT and CDR2 FQNNGV. The CDR3 loop reads CASSFPDTQYF. The DNA for the CDR3 is TGTGCCAGCAGCTTCCCGGATACGCAGTATTTT.

The rearrangement links TRBV30 to TRBJ2-6; possibly TRBD2 for D (6 bases). Germline-derived CDR1 and CDR2 are GTSNPN and SVGIG (reference sequence). The CDR3 consists of 14 residues. The germline V and J ends were trimmed by 3 bases and 2 bases, with 8 bases remaining between them. The CDR3 DNA reads TGTGCCTGGAGCGGCGGGACTGGGGCCAACGTCCTGACTTTC. It translates to CAWSGGTGANVLTF.

The CDR3 loop reads CASSSTGSPNTGELFF. As DNA, the CDR3 is TGTGCCAGCAGTTCAACCGGGAGCCCGAACACCGGGGAGCTGTTTTTT. The gene calls are TRBV6-6 and TRBJ2-2; tentatively, D is TRBD2 (6 bases). The CDR3 spans 16 residues. CDR1 and CDR2 from the germline V gene are MNHNY and SVGAGI (reference sequence). The V and J ends lost 4 bases and 0 bases respectively, with 12 bases between them.

This sequence joins TRBV6-2 or TRBV6-3 and TRBJ1-1, with unresolved D. This CDR3 has 12 amino acids. V was shortened by 4 bases and J by 4 bases, with 7 bases between the two germline ends. Germline CDR1 reads MNHEY; CDR2 reads SVGEGT. In nucleotides, the CDR3 is TGTGCCAGCAGTTTTCTCCCCACTGAAGCTTTCTTT. Translating it yields CASSFLPTEAFF.

The chain couples TRBV9 to TRBJ2-2, with 9 bases aligning to TRBD2. The germline gives CDR1 SGDLS, CDR2 YYNGEE. The CDR3 runs to 16 residues. V dropped 0 bases and J dropped 7; count of bases not matched to a gene: 7. Written as DNA, the CDR3 is TGTGCCAGCAGCGTAGGCGCGGGGGGGCCGATCGGGGAGCTGTTTTTT. Translation gives CASSVGAGGPIGELFF.

The chain uses TRBV30 and TRBJ1-5, with D unclear. Trimming shortened V by 2 bases and J by 6 bases, and 11 bases separated the two germline ends. Germline assignment: CDR1 GTSNPN and CDR2 SVGIG (reference sequence). The CDR3 length is 13 residues. In nucleotides, the CDR3 is TGTGCCTGGAGTTTAGCAGTCGGTCAGCCCCAGCATTTT. It translates to CAWSLAVGQPQHF.

The chain combines TRBV6-5 with TRBJ1-6, with 7 bases that match TRBD1. The CDR3 is made up of 14 amino acids. CDR1 is MNHEY, CDR2 SVGAGI, per germline. J gave up 7 bases and V 8 bases, and 8 bases lay outside the gene matches. The CDR3 region is CASRQGPVNSPLHF. CDR3 nucleotides: TGTGCCAGCCGACAGGGACCCGTCAATTCACCCCTCCACTTT.

The genes are TRBV29-1 and TRBJ2-5; 11 bases align to TRBD2. V lost 3 bases and J lost 4; bases outside the gene matches: 4. This CDR3 comprises 14 residues. Germline lookup yields CDR1 SQVTM and CDR2 ANQGSEA. CDR3 nucleotides: TGCAGCGTTGAGGGGCTAGCGGGGGGAGAGACCCAGTACTTC. This sequence encodes CSVEGLAGGETQYF.

The V gene is TRBV6-1, the J gene TRBJ1-2; possible D gene TRBD1, 5 bases. V shed 1 base and J shed 4 bases, with 10 bases lying between them. The CDR3 is 14 residues long. Germline V gene data show CDR1 as MNHNS and CDR2 as SASEGT. For the CDR3, the DNA is TGTGCCAGCAGTGAAGTGGGGCAGGGCTATGGCTACACCTTC. This sequence encodes CASSEVGQGYGYTF.